The 27 T cell receptor beta chains reported below all come from one sample, sequenced in a study of memory CD4+ T cells and cytomegalovirus serostatus. The sort gate was single viable CD3+CD4+CD8-CD45RO+ cells for memory CD4+ T cells. TCRdb's table, derived via immunoSEQ multiplex PCR, lists solely in-frame clones and lacks some. Of approximately 40,000 clones in the sample, over 65% are singletons; the top ten hold 6.4%. The sample consisted of memory CD4+ T cells from blood. All receptors derive from an adult in good health and CMV-seronegative.

V gene TRBV30 combines with J gene TRBJ1-1; D is perhaps TRBD1 (6 bases). CDR3 size: 13 residues. V shed 4 bases and J shed 5 bases, with 14 bases lying between them. CDR1 is GTSNPN, CDR2 SVGIG, per germline (reference sequence). In DNA form, the CDR3 reads TGTGCCTGGATTACAGGGTGGCGGACTGAAGCTTTCTTT. It yields the protein CAWITGWRTEAFF.

J is TRBJ1-5 and V is TRBV28; D not resolved. Germline V gene lookup returns CDR1 MDHEN and CDR2 SYDVKM. The CDR3 extends over 14 amino acids. V lost 2 bases, J lost 4 bases, and 9 bases lay in between. The CDR3 protein is CASSLETFNQPQHF. In nucleotides, the CDR3 is TGTGCCAGCAGTTTAGAGACCTTTAATCAGCCCCAGCATTTT.

The rearrangement joins TRBV4-3 to TRBJ1-2; 7 bases line up with TRBD1. The CDR3 is 15 amino acids. V lost 2 bases and J lost 6; bases outside the gene matches: 9. In germline, CDR1 is LGHNA, CDR2 YSLEER. The CDR3 DNA reads as TGCGCCAGCAGCCAAATACCCAGGGGGGAAAATGGCTACACCTTC. Its translation is CASSQIPRGENGYTF.

The gene calls are TRBV5-1 and TRBJ2-3; no clear D gene. Per the germline V gene, CDR1 is SGHRS and CDR2 is YFSETQ. The CDR3 totals 12 residues. Trimming stripped 5 bases from V and 4 bases from J, with 8 bases between. CDR3 amino acids: CASRDEADTQYF. DNA for the CDR3: TGCGCCAGCAGGGATGAAGCAGATACGCAGTATTTT.

This chain links TRBV5-1 with TRBJ2-7; 7 bases match TRBD1. Trimming at V came to 0 bases and at J to 3 bases, leaving 3 bases not matched to a gene. The CDR3 runs 14 residues. Germline CDR1 reads SGHRS; CDR2 reads YFSETQ. CDR3 in amino acids: CASSLAGGGYEQYF. The CDR3 DNA reads TGCGCCAGCAGCTTGGCAGGGGGTGGCTACGAGCAGTACTTC.

The rearrangement links TRBV4-3 to TRBJ2-3, with 9 bases that match TRBD1. The V segment lost 1 base and the J segment 6 bases; nucleotides outside the gene matches: 5. CDR3 length: 15 residues. Looked up from germline, CDR1 is LGHNA and CDR2 is YSLEER. For the CDR3, the DNA is TGCGCCAGCAGCCAAGTCACCGGGACAGGGGATACGCAGTATTTT. It codes for CASSQVTGTGDTQYF.

CDR3 region: CASSMDPGKPQHF. CDR3 in DNA: TGTGCCAGTAGTATGGACCCAGGGAAGCCCCAGCATTTT. The genes are TRBV19 and TRBJ1-5; TRBD1 might be the D (5 bases). Germline V CDR1 and CDR2: LNHDA, SQIVND (reference sequence). This CDR3 has 13 residues. Between the trimmed V and J ends, which lost 3 bases and 8 bases, there was a span of 11 bases.

The V gene is TRBV27, the J gene TRBJ2-2; D not certain. V was pared by 2 bases and J by 7 bases, with 5 bases between. Per the germline V gene, CDR1 is MNHEY and CDR2 is SMNVEV (reference sequence). CDR3 length equals 12 residues. CDR3 sequence (DNA): TGTGCCAGCAGTTTAGTGGACGGGGAGCTGTTTTTT. Translated, it gives CASSLVDGELFF.

The sample holds one count of this clone. The chain uses TRBV7-2 and TRBJ2-1; D call uncertain. CDR1 is SGHTA and CDR2 is FQGNSA in the germline V gene. The length of the CDR3 is 11 residues. V lost 3 bases and J lost 8, with 5 bases in between. CDR3 amino acids: CASSLWDEQFF. CDR3 sequence (DNA): TGTGCCAGCAGCTTGTGGGATGAGCAGTTCTTC. Full variable domain (rest looked up from reference TRBV7-2 and TRBJ2-1): GAGVSQSPSNKVTEKGKDVELRCDPISGHTALYWYRQSLGQGLEFLIYFQGNSAPDKSGLPSDRFSAERTGGSVSTLTIQRTQQEDSAVYLCASSLWDEQFFGPGTRLTVL.

The chain links TRBV5-6 to TRBJ2-7; TRBD1 agrees at 8 bases. This CDR3 contains 14 residues. After removal of 7 bases from V and 5 bases from J, the junction contained 11 bases not matched to a gene. Germline-derived CDR1 and CDR2 are SGHDT and YYEEEE. CDR3 DNA: TGTGCCAGCGCCGCCTACGACAGGGGTGACGAGCAGTACTTC. It encodes CASAAYDRGDEQYF.

The chain combines TRBV5-1 with TRBJ2-7; a possible D gene is TRBD1 (7 bases). V was trimmed by 0 bases and J by 5 bases, leaving 15 bases between them. Germline-derived CDR1 and CDR2 are SGHRS and YFSETQ. The CDR3 extends over 15 amino acids. CDR3 in amino acids: CASSLESGGIDEQYF. The CDR3 DNA is TGCGCCAGCAGCTTGGAGTCAGGGGGGATAGACGAGCAGTACTTC.

This rearrangement joins TRBV9 to TRBJ2-1; 7 bases fit TRBD2. With 4 bases clipped from V and 8 bases from J, the junction kept 18 bases outside the gene matches. CDR3 length: 17 residues. Germline-derived CDR1 and CDR2 are SGDLS and YYNGEE. Here the CDR3 DNA reads TGTGCCAGCAGCCTGGGATGGGGGGAGGGCCCTAAGGATGAGCAGTTCTTC. Protein: CASSLGWGEGPKDEQFF.

V gene TRBV13 combines with J gene TRBJ2-7; D tentatively reads TRBD1 or TRBD2 (5 bases each). Germline CDR1 is PRHDT and CDR2 is FYEKMQ (reference sequence). Trimming pared 3 bases from V and 2 bases from J, leaving 11 bases between. The CDR3 is made up of 14 amino acids. CDR3 bases: TGTGCCAGCAGCTTCCGGGACGGAGCCTACGAGCAGTACTTC. This translates into CASSFRDGAYEQYF.

The chain employs TRBV19 and TRBJ2-7, with TRBD1 as a possible D gene (6 bases). The germline V gene encodes CDR1 LNHDA and CDR2 SQIVND (reference sequence). The V gene lost 3 bases and the J gene lost 2 bases, with 14 bases spanning the gap. The CDR3 runs 15 residues. The chain's CDR3 is CASSMKAGETYEQYF. For the CDR3, the DNA is TGTGCCAGTAGTATGAAGGCAGGGGAGACCTACGAGCAGTACTTC.

This clone was seen more than once but under ten times. The V call is TRBV4-3, the J call TRBJ2-3, with D unclear. Per the germline V gene, CDR1 is LGHNA and CDR2 is YSLEER. The CDR3 is 14 amino acids. Trimming took 1 base from V and 5 from J, leaving 10 bases between them. In nucleotides, the CDR3 is TGCGCCAGCAGCCAAGGCCTCTACCAAGATACGCAGTATTTT. Translation gives CASSQGLYQDTQYF.

The V gene is TRBV2, the J gene TRBJ1-2; D is unresolved. The CDR3 covers 12 residues. The germline V gene has CDR1 SNHLY and CDR2 FYNNEI. The V end lost 5 bases, the J end lost 4 bases, and 8 bases lay between the germline ends. CDR3 in amino acids: CASSRTGYGYTF. For the CDR3, the DNA is TGTGCCAGCAGTAGGACTGGCTATGGCTACACCTTC. Full variable domain (rest looked up from reference TRBV2 and TRBJ1-2): EPEVTQTPSHQVTQMGQEVILRCVPISNHLYFYWYRQILGQKVEFLVSFYNNEISEKSEIFDDQFSVERPDGSNFTLKIRSTKLEDSAMYFCASSRTGYGYTFGSGTRLTVV.

The chain employs TRBV18 and TRBJ2-7; D assignment may be TRBD1 or TRBD2 (5 bases each). V was clipped by 3 bases and J by 6 bases, with 15 bases between them. This CDR3 has 14 residues. Per the germline V gene, CDR1 is KGHSH and CDR2 is LQKENI. The CDR3 sequence is CASSPGDPVSEQYF. The CDR3 coding sequence is TGTGCCAGCTCACCGGGGGACCCTGTAAGCGAGCAGTACTTC.

The chain carries TRBV4-3 and TRBJ2-1, with D perhaps TRBD2 (6 bases). Trimming shortened V by 4 bases and J by 8 bases, and 15 bases separated the two germline ends. Germline loops: CDR1 LGHNA, CDR2 YSLEER. The CDR3 extends over 14 amino acids. CDR3 nucleotides: TGCGCCAGCAGCCCCCGACTAGTGGGCGATGAGCAGTTCTTC. Translated: CASSPRLVGDEQFF.

This clone appeared a single time. The chain employs TRBV5-6 and TRBJ2-2; either TRBD1 or TRBD2 may supply D (5 bases each). This CDR3 has 15 amino acids. Trimming took 3 bases from V and 4 from J, leaving 13 bases between them. CDR1 and CDR2 from the germline V gene are SGHDT and YYEEEE. In nucleotides, the CDR3 is TGTGCCAGCAGCTGGGGACCCAAAACCACCGGGGAGCTGTTTTTT. This encodes CASSWGPKTTGELFF. The full variable domain, in which reference TRBV5-6 and TRBJ2-2 provide the parts outside the CDR3, is DAGVTQSPTHLIKTRGQQVTLRCSPKSGHDTVSWYQQALGQGPQFIFQYYEEEERQRGNFPDRFSGHQFPNYSSELNVNALLLGDSALYLCASSWGPKTTGELFFGEGSRLTVL.

The chain employs TRBV28 and TRBJ2-5; 9 bases are shared with TRBD1. The CDR3 covers 14 residues. The germline V gene encodes CDR1 MDHEN and CDR2 SYDVKM. The trim removed 7 bases at V and 3 bases at J, leaving 6 bases unmatched. CDR3 in amino acids: CASIEGTGKETQYF. The CDR3 DNA is TGTGCCAGCATCGAAGGGACAGGGAAAGAGACCCAGTACTTC.

This chain joins TRBV28 and TRBJ2-7; D unclear. Germline CDR1 reads MDHEN; CDR2 reads SYDVKM. Trimming pared 8 bases from V and 6 bases from J, leaving 14 bases between. This CDR3 spans 12 amino acids. The CDR3 region has the DNA TGTGCCAGCCAGACCCTCTCGGGCGAGCAGTACTTC. Protein sequence: CASQTLSGEQYF. The full variable domain, in which reference TRBV28 and TRBJ2-7 provide the parts outside the CDR3, is DVKVTQSSRYLVKRTGEKVFLECVQDMDHENMFWYRQDPGLGLRLIYFSYDVKMKEKGDIPEGYSVSREKKERFSLILESASTNQTSMYLCASQTLSGEQYFGPGTRLTVT.

V usage is TRBV12-2 and J usage is TRBJ1-2. TRBV12-2 is recorded as a pseudogene. The CDR3 runs to 15 residues. The CDR3 spells CASRLGHVGNYGYTF. CDR3 DNA: TGTGCAAGTCGCTTAGGACACGTGGGGAACTATGGCTACACCTTC.

This chain joins TRBV5-4 and TRBJ2-5; TRBD2 agrees at 13 bases. The CDR3 loop spans 17 amino acids. Trimming removed 4 bases from V and 4 bases from J; junction bases left unmatched: 10. Germline V gene data show CDR1 as SGHNT and CDR2 as YYREEE (reference sequence). Here the CDR3 reads CASSPSPLAGGLETQYF. CDR3 DNA: TGTGCCAGCAGCCCTTCCCCACTAGCGGGAGGGCTAGAGACCCAGTACTTC.

V usage is TRBV19 and J usage is TRBJ2-7; D might be TRBD2 (6 bases). V was shortened by 3 bases and J by 5 bases, with 14 bases between the two germline ends. The CDR3 consists of 14 residues. CDR1 is LNHDA and CDR2 is SQIVND in the germline V gene (reference sequence). The CDR3 sequence: CASSMGRESHEQYF. The CDR3 DNA follows: TGTGCCAGTAGTATGGGTCGGGAGAGCCACGAGCAGTACTTC.

The DNA for the CDR3 is TGTGCCAGCAGCTTAACCAGCCTCACTGAAGCTTTCTTT. Protein: CASSLTSLTEAFF. The chain uses TRBV7-9 and TRBJ1-1, with D unresolved. Trimming stripped 2 bases from V and 4 bases from J, with 8 bases between. Germline lookup yields CDR1 SEHNR and CDR2 FQNEAQ (reference sequence). The CDR3 runs to 13 residues.

DNA of the CDR3: TGTGCCAGCAGAGAGGGGGGTGGTGGAAACACCATATATTTT. Its translation: CASREGGGGNTIYF. V and J are TRBV6-6 and TRBJ1-3; D possibly corresponds to TRBD1 (6 bases). This CDR3 spans 14 amino acids. The germline gives CDR1 MNHNY, CDR2 SVGAGI (reference sequence). Trimming left V 6 bases short and J 3 bases short, with 12 bases between.

The chain has TRBV6-5 and TRBJ2-2; D is unclear. The V and J ends lost 5 bases and 0 bases respectively, with 10 bases between them. The CDR3 runs 15 residues. CDR1 is MNHEY and CDR2 is SVGAGI in the germline V gene. CDR3 DNA: TGTGCCAGCAGTCTATTTGGACCGAACACCGGGGAGCTGTTTTTT. This gives the protein CASSLFGPNTGELFF.